A single sample gave rise to the 25 T cell receptor beta chains below, sequenced in a study of cytomegalovirus exposure and HLA in healthy donors. Generated by immunoSEQ multiplex PCR, the TCRdb table keeps only in-frame clones and is missing some. The repertoire holds around 250,000 clones, with around 87% as singletons. Sequenced sample: PBMCs. These TCRs come from a woman aged 18-29 years in good health and CMV-seronegative.

The J gene is TRBJ1-1, the V gene TRBV9, with TRBD1 matching 7 bases. Germline values: CDR1 SGDLS, CDR2 YYNGEE. Losses at the gene ends were 4 bases for V and 0 bases for J; bases not matched to a gene: 3. This CDR3 is built from 14 residues. The CDR3 is CASSKTGMNTEAFF. As DNA, the CDR3 is TGTGCCAGCAGCAAGACAGGGATGAACACTGAAGCTTTCTTT.

The V and J genes are TRBV7-9 and TRBJ1-1; D is unresolved. The V gene lost 4 bases and the J gene lost 1 base, with 16 bases spanning the gap. CDR3 size: 16 residues. Germline V lookup: CDR1 SEHNR, CDR2 FQNEAQ (reference sequence). CDR3 sequence (DNA): TGTGCCAGCAGCTCCCAATGGTTGCTCGGGAACACTGAAGCTTTCTTT. Translation: CASSSQWLLGNTEAFF.

This chain uses TRBV25-1 with TRBJ1-3; a weak D match, TRBD1 (5 bases). This CDR3 has 14 residues. Germline CDR1 reads MGHDK; CDR2 reads SYGVNS. V dropped 8 bases and J dropped 4 bases, with 15 bases sitting between them. The DNA of the CDR3 is TGTGCCAGCCGCTTGGGGGGTTCAGGAAACACCATATATTTT. Encoded protein: CASRLGGSGNTIYF.

The chain has TRBV29-1 and TRBJ2-7; 8 bases line up with TRBD2. The CDR3 sequence is 13 residues long. CDR1 and CDR2 (germline): SQVTM, ANQGSEA. Trimming at V came to 7 bases and at J to 7 bases, leaving 12 bases not matched to a gene. The CDR3 region has the DNA TGCAGCGCCCGGGGGGGCGTTTCAGGGGAGCAGTACGTC. As protein: CSARGGVSGEQYV.

The chain has TRBV10-3 and TRBJ1-2; TRBD1 is a possible D gene (6 bases). V lost 5 bases, J lost 6 bases, and 19 bases lay in between. The CDR3 loop spans 15 amino acids. The V gene's germline CDR1 is ENHRY and CDR2 SYGVKD. The CDR3 is CAISPGHVLTHGYTF. DNA for the CDR3: TGTGCCATCAGTCCGGGACATGTCCTTACCCATGGCTACACCTTC.

V is TRBV11-1 and J is TRBJ1-4, with 9 bases matching TRBD1. Germline CDR1 SGHAT, CDR2 FQDESV (reference sequence). This CDR3 is built from 13 residues. J was trimmed by 7 bases and V by 5 bases; bases with no gene match: 2. The CDR3 DNA is TGTGCCAGCAGCCCGGACAGGGGTGAAAAACTGTTTTTT. It translates to CASSPDRGEKLFF.

The chain links TRBV7-6 to TRBJ2-3; 12 nucleotides line up with TRBD2. The length of the CDR3 is 16 residues. V lost 3 bases and J lost 6; bases outside the gene matches: 7. Germline assignment: CDR1 SGHVS and CDR2 FNYEAQ. CDR3 nucleotide sequence: TGTGCCAGCAGCTTCACTAGCGGGGGGCCGGGGGATACGCAGTATTTT. The encoded protein is CASSFTSGGPGDTQYF.

The chain couples TRBV5-6 to TRBJ2-7; 15 bases line up with TRBD2. CDR3 length: 17 residues. Germline trimming cut 1 base from V and 1 base from J; bases unmatched to any gene: 3. Germline values: CDR1 SGHDT, CDR2 YYEEEE. CDR3: CASSLRTSGGASYEQYV. The CDR3 nucleotides are TGTGCCAGCAGCTTGAGGACTAGCGGGGGGGCGTCCTACGAGCAGTACGTC.

V gene TRBV6-5 combines with J gene TRBJ2-7; a possible D gene is TRBD1 (6 bases). Germline lookup yields CDR1 MNHEY and CDR2 SVGAGI. V dropped 2 bases and J dropped 2 bases, with 10 bases sitting between them. This CDR3 has 14 residues. The CDR3 DNA reads TGTGCCAGCAGTTACGCCGCAGGGGCCTACGAGCAGTACTTC. Amino acid sequence: CASSYAAGAYEQYF.

The rearrangement uses TRBV19 and TRBJ2-2, with 9 bases matching TRBD1. V was clipped by 0 bases and J by 4 bases; unmatched bases: 9. Germline assignment: CDR1 LNHDA and CDR2 SQIVND (reference sequence). This CDR3 is 18 amino acids long. The DNA of the CDR3 is TGTGCCAGTAGTATAGATTTTTCGGGACAGGGCTTCACCGGGGAGCTGTTTTTT. As protein: CASSIDFSGQGFTGELFF.

The chain couples TRBV28 to TRBJ1-4, with 11 bases lining up with TRBD1. The V gene's germline CDR1 is MDHEN and CDR2 SYDVKM. The V and J ends lost 8 bases and 8 bases, in that order; junction bases with no gene match: 7. The CDR3 is 14 amino acids. The CDR3 DNA is TGTGCCAGCTTTCACCGGGACAGGGGGGAAAAACTGTTTTTT. This translates into CASFHRDRGEKLFF. The full variable domain, its missing parts supplied by reference TRBV28 and TRBJ1-4, is DVKVTQSSRYLVKRTGEKVFLECVQDMDHENMFWYRQDPGLGLRLIYFSYDVKMKEKGDIPEGYSVSREKKERFSLILESASTNQTSMYLCASFHRDRGEKLFFGSGTQLSVL.

This clone was counted between two and nine times. The V gene is TRBV7-9, the J gene TRBJ1-4, with 8 bases fitting TRBD1. V shed 5 bases, J shed 5 bases, and the junction held 10 bases outside the gene matches. The CDR3 is made up of 16 amino acids. From germline, CDR1 is SEHNR and CDR2 FQNEAQ (reference sequence). The CDR3 spells CASSPRTGRHNEKLFF. Written as DNA, the CDR3 is TGTGCCAGCAGCCCGAGGACAGGGAGGCACAATGAAAAACTGTTTTTT.

The chain recombines TRBV7-9 with TRBJ2-3; 10 nucleotides agree with TRBD1. The CDR3 contains 15 residues. The V segment lost 3 bases and the J segment 5 bases; nucleotides outside the gene matches: 5. CDR1 and CDR2 (germline): SEHNR, FQNEAQ (reference sequence). The CDR3 DNA reads TGTGCCAGCAGCTTTCAAGGACAGGGGGAAGATACGCAGTATTTT. Residues: CASSFQGQGEDTQYF.

This clone appeared a single time. The chain combines TRBV13 with TRBJ1-1; a weak D match, TRBD1 (6 bases). CDR1 is PRHDT, CDR2 FYEKMQ, per germline (reference sequence). The germline V and J ends were trimmed by 5 bases and 1 base, with 11 bases remaining between them. The CDR3 is 14 amino acids. The CDR3 nucleotides read TGTGCCAGCAGCAGGGGACAAGCGAACACTGAAGCTTTCTTT. Its protein product is CASSRGQANTEAFF.

The gene calls are TRBV28 and TRBJ2-7, with 7 bases that match TRBD2. The CDR3 runs to 14 residues. V gave up 5 bases and J gave up 1 base; unmatched junction bases: 5. Germline V gene sequence: CDR1 MDHEN, CDR2 SYDVKM. The chain's CDR3 is CASSAREGSYEQYV. The CDR3 coding sequence is TGTGCCAGCAGTGCGAGGGAGGGGTCCTACGAGCAGTACGTC.

CDR3 loop: CASSSTATNEKLFF. CDR3 nucleotides: TGTGCCAGCAGTTCCACGGCAACTAATGAAAAACTGTTTTTT. The rearrangement links TRBV6-5 to TRBJ1-4, with D unresolved. This CDR3 region has 14 residues. Between the trimmed V and J ends, which lost 4 bases and 0 bases, there was a span of 6 bases. Germline loops: CDR1 MNHEY, CDR2 SVGAGI.

The rearrangement links TRBV19 to TRBJ2-1; 11 bases fit TRBD2. The CDR3 is 15 residues long. Germline V gene lookup returns CDR1 LNHDA and CDR2 SQIVND (reference sequence). Trimming at V came to 3 bases and at J to 9 bases, leaving 7 bases not matched to a gene. CDR3 nucleotides: TGTGCCAGTAGTATTTTGACTAGCGGGGAGGGTGAGCAGTTCTTC. As protein: CASSILTSGEGEQFF.

This rearrangement joins TRBV6-4 to TRBJ1-1, with D tentatively TRBD1 (5 bases). This CDR3 has 14 amino acids. Germline V gives CDR1 MRHNA, CDR2 SNTAGT. Between the trimmed V and J ends, which lost 4 bases and 3 bases, there was a span of 12 bases. CDR3 nucleotide sequence: TGTGCCAGCAGTGTGCGGGGGGAGGACACTGAAGCTTTCTTT. Translated, it gives CASSVRGEDTEAFF.

The chain recombines TRBV7-2 with TRBJ2-4, with TRBD1 matching over 8 bases. V was clipped by 3 bases and J by 9 bases; unmatched bases: 7. Germline CDR1 reads SGHTA; CDR2 reads FQGNSA. The CDR3 sequence is 14 residues long. The CDR3 region is CASSFGQGAAIQYF. The CDR3 DNA reads as TGTGCCAGCAGCTTCGGCCAGGGGGCAGCCATTCAGTACTTC.

The chain couples TRBV5-1 to TRBJ1-2, with unresolved D. The CDR3 extends over 15 amino acids. Germline V gene lookup returns CDR1 SGHRS and CDR2 YFSETQ. V was trimmed by 5 bases and J by 5 bases, leaving 19 bases between them. CDR3 protein: CASREEELVGYGYTF. The CDR3 DNA is TGCGCCAGCAGGGAAGAGGAGTTGGTTGGGTATGGCTACACCTTC.

This chain connects TRBV19 to TRBJ1-4; no clear D. The CDR3 spans 15 residues. The V end was cut by 5 bases, the J end by 4 bases, with 14 bases between. In germline, CDR1 is LNHDA, CDR2 SQIVND (reference sequence). The CDR3 coding sequence is TGTGCCAGTAGTCCCATGATAGGAGATAATGAAAAACTGTTTTTT. Its protein is CASSPMIGDNEKLFF.

The J gene is TRBJ2-7, the V gene TRBV10-1, with 7 positions matching TRBD1. Trimming removed 6 bases from V and 0 bases from J; junction bases left unmatched: 5. The germline V gene has CDR1 WNHNN and CDR2 SYGVQD (reference sequence). This CDR3 is built from 14 residues. This CDR3 is CASSEGTASYEQYF. The CDR3 region has the DNA TGCGCCAGCAGCGAGGGGACAGCCTCCTACGAGCAGTACTTC.

The chain carries TRBV28 and TRBJ2-1; TRBD1 matches at 8 bases. The germline V gene has CDR1 MDHEN and CDR2 SYDVKM. This CDR3 contains 14 residues. The trim removed 7 bases at V and 6 bases at J, leaving 8 bases unmatched. The CDR3 bases are TGTGCCAGCACGGCAGGGGGCCTGGGCAATGAGCAGTTCTTC. Protein product: CASTAGGLGNEQFF.

The chain carries TRBV6-5 and TRBJ1-2; D might be TRBD1 (5 bases). The CDR3 contains 14 residues. Germline V CDR1 and CDR2: MNHEY, SVGAGI. The V end lost 5 bases, the J end lost 5 bases, and 15 bases lay between the germline ends. CDR3 nucleotide sequence: TGTGCCAGCAGTCAAGGCAGGGCCGGATATGGCTACACCTTC. Translation gives CASSQGRAGYGYTF.

The rearrangement uses TRBV28 and TRBJ2-1; 9 nucleotides agree with TRBD2. Trimming took 7 bases from V and 9 from J; bases not matched to a gene: 16. The CDR3 is 16 residues long. The germline V gene has CDR1 MDHEN and CDR2 SYDVKM. The CDR3 DNA reads as TGTGCCAGCAATTCGGGACTAGCCAAGATTAGGGTTGAGCAGTTCTTC. It specifies CASNSGLAKIRVEQFF.